One and the same sample provided the 5 T cell receptor beta chains below, sequenced in a study of T cells after somatic rescue of genetic block. Sequencing used immunoSEQ multiplex PCR; TCRdb keeps in-frame clones, though not all of them. The table lists fewer than 15,000 clones, under 75% of them singletons. The sample consisted of peripheral blood mononuclear cells (PBMCs). These receptors came from a boy aged 5-17 years.

The chain is built from TRBV11-3 and TRBJ2-1; D unresolved. Germline V lookup: CDR1 SGHNT, CDR2 YENEEA. Trimming took off 0 bases at V and 12 bases at J, with 15 bases between the two ends. This CDR3 has 14 amino acids. CDR3: CASSLEGPPTRQFF. The DNA for the CDR3 is TGTGCCAGCAGCTTAGAAGGACCTCCCACAAGGCAGTTCTTC.

The chain is built from TRBV30 and TRBJ2-3; possibly TRBD1 for D (5 bases). CDR1 GTSNPN and CDR2 SVGIG come from the germline V gene (reference sequence). V gave up 4 bases and J gave up 0 bases, with 14 bases separating them. The CDR3 loop spans 15 amino acids. The CDR3 sequence is CAWMVQGLSTDTQYF. The CDR3 coding sequence is TGTGCCTGGATGGTTCAGGGATTAAGCACAGATACGCAGTATTTT.

By proportion, this clone is large. V and J are TRBV5-1 and TRBJ2-2; D possibly uses TRBD1 or TRBD2 (5 bases each). In germline, CDR1 is SGHRS, CDR2 YFSETQ. The CDR3 sequence is 16 residues long. Trimming left V 4 bases short and J 1 base short, with 14 bases between. CDR3 region: CASSLAGTGNTGELFF. DNA for the CDR3: TGCGCCAGCAGCCTTGCCGGGACGGGGAACACCGGGGAGCTGTTTTTT.

The J gene is TRBJ2-3, the V gene TRBV4-2, with D possibly matching TRBD1 (5 bases). Trimming pared 4 bases from V and 4 bases from J, leaving 9 bases between. Germline V lookup: CDR1 LGHNA, CDR2 YNFKEQ. CDR3 length equals 13 residues. The CDR3 sequence: CASSPDTSDTQYF. Here the CDR3 DNA reads TGTGCCAGCAGCCCGGACACATCAGATACGCAGTATTTT.

The sample holds a few counts of this clone. The gene calls are TRBV4-1 and TRBJ2-1; 8 bases line up with TRBD2. Germline V lookup: CDR1 MGHRA, CDR2 YSYEKL. The CDR3 runs to 17 residues. The junction had 12 bases not matched to a gene; V was cut back by 3 bases and J by 5 bases. The CDR3 DNA reads as TGCGCCAGCAGCCACCCCGGGGGGGCGGGTTTACACAATGAGCAGTTCTTC. The encoded protein is CASSHPGGAGLHNEQFF.